This paragraph reports one TCR beta chain. The sample comes from a study of tumor and adjacent non-tumor tissue in lung cancer. TCRbeta libraries were built with three rounds of nested PCR, modified from ARM-PCR. TCRdb passed the multiplex PCR reads through MiXCR, listing each CDR3 protein once. The table records under 95,000 distinct CDR3 sequences, about 66% of them present only once. No cell sorting was done before RNA was extracted from the tissue. This TCR was sampled from a man aged 55 to 70 with non-small cell lung cancer. The sample taken for sequencing was lung tumor tissue.

CDR3 amino acids: CASSKSPGGRGTQYF. CDR3 DNA: TGTGCCAGCAGTAAATCTCCAGGAGGGCGAGGGACCCAGTACTTC. The rearrangement joins TRBV6-1 to TRBJ2-5, with a tentative D call TRBD2 (6 bases). Germline-derived CDR1 and CDR2 are MNHNS and SASEGT. CDR3 length equals 15 residues. V lost 5 bases to trimming and J lost 7 bases, with 20 bases between them.